This T cell receptor beta chain was obtained from a study of blood T cell repertoires in COVID-19. Assay used: immunoSEQ multiplex PCR; TCRdb lists only in-frame clones, some missing. The repertoire holds about 170,000 clones, with roughly 86% as singletons. The germline V gene has CDR1 GTSNPN and CDR2 SVGIG (reference sequence). The ends were cut back, 6 bases at V and 7 bases at J, with 19 bases in the middle. The CDR3 length is 14 residues. The sequenced sample consisted of peripheral blood. This chain uses TRBV30 with TRBJ1-5, with D tentatively TRBD1 (6 bases). The receptor comes from a man in his 70s with acute or convalescent COVID-19. The DNA for the CDR3 is TGTGCCTGCGACCTCGGGACATCGGGGCAGCCCCAGCATTTT. Its translation is CACDLGTSGQPQHF.